Below, 18 T cell receptor beta chains from the same sample are listed, as sequenced in a study of T-cell reconstitution after alpha-beta-depleted transplantation in children (dated by TCRdb to the mid-2010s). The library relied on PCR. Data came from an Illumina HiSeq 2500. To normalize quantification of the TCRbeta repertoire, the TCR libraries were built with molecular barcoding that relied on unique molecular identifiers. Clones were called with MiXCR by TCRdb after fastp trimmed the public reads at Q25, and only in-frame beta chains were retained. All rows with the same CDR3 protein become a single entry with the most common DNA and genes. The sample table contains 200,000 to 300,000 distinct CDR3 sequences; only one count was recorded for around 11% of them. The ten largest clonotypes hold about 2.6% of the sample. Sequenced here: PBMCs from the stem cell graft donor, sampled from the stem cell graft. These receptors all come from a human donor who donated a stem cell graft to a child with acute lymphoblastic leukemia.

This clonotype was seen repeatedly, ten times or more. The chain links TRBV25-1 to TRBJ1-1; D is unclear. Germline V gene data show CDR1 as MGHDK and CDR2 as SYGVNS. Trimming pared 4 bases from V and 1 base from J, leaving 10 bases between. The CDR3 is 14 amino acids. The CDR3 loop reads CASSVSGENTEAFF. Written as DNA, the CDR3 is TGTGCCAGCAGTGTTTCCGGAGAGAACACTGAAGCTTTCTTT. Combining the CDR3 with reference TRBV25-1 and TRBJ1-1 gives the whole variable domain EADIYQTPRYLVIGTGKKITLECSQTMGHDKMYWYQQDPGMELHLIHYSYGVNSTEKGDLSSESTVSRIRTEHFPLTLESARPSHTSQYLCASSVSGENTEAFFGQGTRLTVV.

This clonotype was counted many times. The J gene is TRBJ1-1, the V gene TRBV5-1, with D perhaps TRBD1 (6 bases). Looked up from germline, CDR1 is SGHRS and CDR2 is YFSETQ. This CDR3 comprises 14 residues. Trimming pared 5 bases from V and 3 bases from J, leaving 14 bases between. As DNA, the CDR3 is TGCGCCAGCAGGGTGTTCAGGGGAGACACTGAAGCTTTCTTT. This sequence encodes CASRVFRGDTEAFF. The full variable domain, in which reference TRBV5-1 and TRBJ1-1 provide the parts outside the CDR3, is KAGVTQTPRYLIKTRGQQVTLSCSPISGHRSVSWYQQTPGQGLQFLFEYFSETQRNKGNFPGRFSGRQFSNSRSEMNVSTLELGDSALYLCASRVFRGDTEAFFGQGTRLTVV.

There are a few counts of this clonotype. The V and J genes are TRBV5-1 and TRBJ2-7; 7 nucleotides line up with TRBD2. This CDR3 region has 16 residues. J lost 4 bases, V lost 4 bases, and 14 bases had no gene match. Germline CDR1 reads SGHRS; CDR2 reads YFSETQ. The CDR3 here is CASSVGGSGAGYEQYF. In DNA form, the CDR3 reads TGCGCCAGCAGCGTGGGAGGGAGCGGGGCCGGGTACGAGCAGTACTTC.

This clonotype was picked up many times. This chain joins TRBV6-5 and TRBJ1-6, with a possible D match to TRBD1 (5 bases). This CDR3 is built from 14 residues. From germline, CDR1 is MNHEY and CDR2 SVGAGI. The V end lost 2 bases, the J end lost 9 bases, and 11 bases lay between the germline ends. The CDR3, as DNA: TGTGCCAGCAGTTACGGGGGAGGTGGTTCACCCCTCCACTTT. Translating it yields CASSYGGGGSPLHF.

This clonotype has only a few counts. This chain joins TRBV3-1 and TRBJ2-1, with D possibly TRBD1 on 5 matching bases. Trimming removed 4 bases from V and 6 bases from J, with 10 bases in between. Germline values: CDR1 LGHDT, CDR2 YNNKEL (reference sequence). The CDR3 sequence is 13 residues long. CDR3 sequence reads: CASSPFQGNEQFF. The CDR3 DNA follows: TGTGCCAGCAGCCCGTTTCAGGGCAATGAGCAGTTCTTC.

This clonotype occurred many times. The chain links TRBV15 to TRBJ1-5; D is perhaps TRBD1 (5 bases). The V gene's germline CDR1 is LNHNV and CDR2 YYDKDF (reference sequence). The CDR3 has 14 residues. V was pared by 6 bases and J by 5 bases, with 14 bases between. CDR3 loop: CATRDSRTDQPQHF. The CDR3, as DNA: TGTGCCACCAGAGACAGCCGGACGGATCAGCCCCAGCATTTT.

This clonotype was detected ten times or more. The CDR3 DNA sequence: TGCAGTGCTCCAAGTCCGGGACAGGGTACAGATACGCAGTATTTT. The encoded protein is CSAPSPGQGTDTQYF. The chain joins TRBV20-1 to TRBJ2-3; 9 bases match TRBD1. The junction had 9 bases not matched to a gene; V was cut back by 5 bases and J by 3 bases. In germline, CDR1 is DFQATT, CDR2 SNEGSKA (reference sequence). The CDR3 consists of 15 residues.

The chain joins TRBV11-1 to TRBJ2-1; 8 nucleotides agree with TRBD1. Trimming at V came to 4 bases and at J to 8 bases, leaving 10 bases not matched to a gene. CDR3 length: 15 amino acids. Germline CDR1 SGHAT, CDR2 FQDESV (reference sequence). CDR3 nucleotides: TGTGCCAGCAGCTCATGGGGCCAGGGGGCGTATGAGCAGTTCTTC. Protein sequence: CASSSWGQGAYEQFF. Using reference TRBV11-1 and TRBJ2-1 for the parts outside the CDR3, the full variable domain is EAEVAQSPRYKITEKSQAVAFWCDPISGHATLYWYRQILGQGPELLVQFQDESVVDDSQLPKDRFSAERLKGVDSTLKIQPAELGDSAMYLCASSSWGQGAYEQFFGPGTRLTVL.

This clonotype was seen many times. V gene TRBV5-6 combines with J gene TRBJ2-1, with 11 bases identical to TRBD1. Germline V gene sequence: CDR1 SGHDT, CDR2 YYEEEE. Losses at the gene ends were 0 bases for V and 7 bases for J; bases not matched to a gene: 3. There are 15 residues in the CDR3. The CDR3 loop is CASSLAGQGVNEQFF. The CDR3, as DNA: TGTGCCAGCAGCTTGGCGGGACAGGGGGTGAATGAGCAGTTCTTC.

This clonotype was detected ten times or more. The chain carries TRBV20-1 and TRBJ1-2, with 7 bases aligning to TRBD1. Per the germline V gene, CDR1 is DFQATT and CDR2 is SNEGSKA (reference sequence). The CDR3 runs 14 residues. V was pared by 1 base and J by 8 bases, with 10 bases of the junction left unmatched. As DNA, the CDR3 is TGCAGTGCTAGAGGGACAGGAGTGGTCTCGGGCTACACCTTC. Translating it yields CSARGTGVVSGYTF.

Many counts were recorded for this clonotype. V and J are TRBV9 and TRBJ2-3, with 8 bases fitting TRBD1. V gave up 3 bases and J gave up 1 base; unmatched junction bases: 4. CDR3 length equals 15 residues. Germline assignment: CDR1 SGDLS and CDR2 YYNGEE. In DNA, the CDR3 is TGTGCCAGCAGCGGCCGGGACAGGCGCACAGATACGCAGTATTTT. Protein sequence: CASSGRDRRTDTQYF.

About this clonotype itself: A read error may explain this, as a much larger clone is one base away. The V gene is TRBV2, the J gene TRBJ2-1; the D call may be TRBD1 or TRBD2 (6 bases each). The J call is uncertain, as TRBJ2-7 better fits the DNA end. The CDR3 totals 15 residues. The germline V gene has CDR1 SNHLY and CDR2 FYNNEI. CDR3 loop: CASSEGVRRDNEQYF. Here the CDR3 DNA reads TGTGCCAGCAGTGAAGGGGTTAGGCGGGACAATGAGCAGTACTTC.

At least ten counts were recorded for this clonotype. The chain has TRBV5-1 and TRBJ2-5; D might be TRBD1 or TRBD2, each matching 6 bases. Trimming took 2 bases from V and 5 from J, leaving 10 bases between them. The CDR3 sequence is 13 residues long. Per the germline V gene, CDR1 is SGHRS and CDR2 is YFSETQ. The CDR3, as DNA: TGCGCCAGCAGCTTCGGGGGCTCGGAGACCCAGTACTTC. Encoded protein: CASSFGGSETQYF.

The sample holds many counts of this clonotype. The chain links TRBV4-3 to TRBJ2-1; D perhaps matches TRBD2 (6 bases). Germline-derived CDR1 and CDR2 are LGHNA and YSLEER. There are 17 residues in the CDR3. The ends were cut back, 3 bases at V and 5 bases at J, with 20 bases in the middle. CDR3 in DNA: TGCGCCAGCAGCCACGCGGGGCTTACCGGATACGACAATGAGCAGTTCTTC. Its protein is CASSHAGLTGYDNEQFF.

The sample holds many counts of this clonotype. V gene TRBV20-1 combines with J gene TRBJ2-3, with 10 bases fitting TRBD2. The V gene end was trimmed by 3 bases and the J gene end by 4 bases; junction bases not matched to a gene: 10. Germline lookup yields CDR1 DFQATT and CDR2 SNEGSKA (reference sequence). The CDR3 consists of 16 residues. The chain's CDR3 is CSARALGLAGADTQYF. For the CDR3, the DNA is TGCAGTGCTAGGGCCTTGGGGCTAGCGGGAGCAGATACGCAGTATTTT.

This clonotype showed up many times. The chain couples TRBV28 to TRBJ1-5, with a weak D call TRBD1 (5 bases). V lost 5 bases and J lost 7, with 18 bases in between. This CDR3 contains 15 residues. CDR1 MDHEN and CDR2 SYDVKM come from the germline V gene. The CDR3 nucleotides read TGTGCCAGCAGTCCCTGGGGGAAGGTATTACAGCCCCAGCATTTT. Translated, it gives CASSPWGKVLQPQHF.

This clonotype was seen ten or more times. The chain couples TRBV12-3 or TRBV12-4 to TRBJ2-5; D is unclear. V dropped 8 bases and J dropped 3 bases, with 10 bases sitting between them. This CDR3 comprises 12 residues. In DNA, the CDR3 is TGTGCCAGCGGCCGGGTGGAAGAGACCCAGTACTTC. Its protein is CASGRVEETQYF.

The rearrangement links TRBV20-1 to TRBJ1-1; TRBD1 matches 8 bases. Losses at the gene ends were 3 bases for V and 0 bases for J; bases not matched to a gene: 6. This CDR3 contains 15 residues. Looked up from germline, CDR1 is DFQATT and CDR2 is SNEGSKA (reference sequence). The CDR3 DNA sequence: TGCAGTGCTAGTACGCAGGGGGCGTTGAACACTGAAGCTTTCTTT. Residues: CSASTQGALNTEAFF.